The clone carrying this T cell receptor beta chain appeared once. The source of the sample is a study of OX40 agonist ivuxolimab in advanced cancers. At the level of the study: The study gave patients intravenous ivuxolimab at 0.01 to 10 mg/kg every 2 weeks. The study reported partial responses in three patients: one hepatocellular carcinoma, two cutaneous melanoma.

Clones were sequenced by immunoSEQ multiplex PCR, and TCRdb holds only the in-frame ones, with some missing. The profile shows approximately 70,000 clones, 75% to 95% of them singletons. This CDR3 is 15 amino acids long. Germline CDR1 SGDLS, CDR2 YYNGEE. The V end lost 6 bases, the J end lost 4 bases, and 17 bases lay between the germline ends. The sequence was collected from an adult with an advanced solid tumor such as melanoma, head and neck, liver or kidney cancer. The chain joins TRBV9 to TRBJ2-1, with a weak D call TRBD2 (6 bases). The sample in question was CD4+ or CD8+ T cells sorted from blood, obtained in a trial of the OX40 agonist ivuxolimab. Written as DNA, the CDR3 is TGTGCCAGCAACGAGGCGGGATGGGCATACAATGAGCAGTTCTTC. This gives the protein CASNEAGWAYNEQFF.